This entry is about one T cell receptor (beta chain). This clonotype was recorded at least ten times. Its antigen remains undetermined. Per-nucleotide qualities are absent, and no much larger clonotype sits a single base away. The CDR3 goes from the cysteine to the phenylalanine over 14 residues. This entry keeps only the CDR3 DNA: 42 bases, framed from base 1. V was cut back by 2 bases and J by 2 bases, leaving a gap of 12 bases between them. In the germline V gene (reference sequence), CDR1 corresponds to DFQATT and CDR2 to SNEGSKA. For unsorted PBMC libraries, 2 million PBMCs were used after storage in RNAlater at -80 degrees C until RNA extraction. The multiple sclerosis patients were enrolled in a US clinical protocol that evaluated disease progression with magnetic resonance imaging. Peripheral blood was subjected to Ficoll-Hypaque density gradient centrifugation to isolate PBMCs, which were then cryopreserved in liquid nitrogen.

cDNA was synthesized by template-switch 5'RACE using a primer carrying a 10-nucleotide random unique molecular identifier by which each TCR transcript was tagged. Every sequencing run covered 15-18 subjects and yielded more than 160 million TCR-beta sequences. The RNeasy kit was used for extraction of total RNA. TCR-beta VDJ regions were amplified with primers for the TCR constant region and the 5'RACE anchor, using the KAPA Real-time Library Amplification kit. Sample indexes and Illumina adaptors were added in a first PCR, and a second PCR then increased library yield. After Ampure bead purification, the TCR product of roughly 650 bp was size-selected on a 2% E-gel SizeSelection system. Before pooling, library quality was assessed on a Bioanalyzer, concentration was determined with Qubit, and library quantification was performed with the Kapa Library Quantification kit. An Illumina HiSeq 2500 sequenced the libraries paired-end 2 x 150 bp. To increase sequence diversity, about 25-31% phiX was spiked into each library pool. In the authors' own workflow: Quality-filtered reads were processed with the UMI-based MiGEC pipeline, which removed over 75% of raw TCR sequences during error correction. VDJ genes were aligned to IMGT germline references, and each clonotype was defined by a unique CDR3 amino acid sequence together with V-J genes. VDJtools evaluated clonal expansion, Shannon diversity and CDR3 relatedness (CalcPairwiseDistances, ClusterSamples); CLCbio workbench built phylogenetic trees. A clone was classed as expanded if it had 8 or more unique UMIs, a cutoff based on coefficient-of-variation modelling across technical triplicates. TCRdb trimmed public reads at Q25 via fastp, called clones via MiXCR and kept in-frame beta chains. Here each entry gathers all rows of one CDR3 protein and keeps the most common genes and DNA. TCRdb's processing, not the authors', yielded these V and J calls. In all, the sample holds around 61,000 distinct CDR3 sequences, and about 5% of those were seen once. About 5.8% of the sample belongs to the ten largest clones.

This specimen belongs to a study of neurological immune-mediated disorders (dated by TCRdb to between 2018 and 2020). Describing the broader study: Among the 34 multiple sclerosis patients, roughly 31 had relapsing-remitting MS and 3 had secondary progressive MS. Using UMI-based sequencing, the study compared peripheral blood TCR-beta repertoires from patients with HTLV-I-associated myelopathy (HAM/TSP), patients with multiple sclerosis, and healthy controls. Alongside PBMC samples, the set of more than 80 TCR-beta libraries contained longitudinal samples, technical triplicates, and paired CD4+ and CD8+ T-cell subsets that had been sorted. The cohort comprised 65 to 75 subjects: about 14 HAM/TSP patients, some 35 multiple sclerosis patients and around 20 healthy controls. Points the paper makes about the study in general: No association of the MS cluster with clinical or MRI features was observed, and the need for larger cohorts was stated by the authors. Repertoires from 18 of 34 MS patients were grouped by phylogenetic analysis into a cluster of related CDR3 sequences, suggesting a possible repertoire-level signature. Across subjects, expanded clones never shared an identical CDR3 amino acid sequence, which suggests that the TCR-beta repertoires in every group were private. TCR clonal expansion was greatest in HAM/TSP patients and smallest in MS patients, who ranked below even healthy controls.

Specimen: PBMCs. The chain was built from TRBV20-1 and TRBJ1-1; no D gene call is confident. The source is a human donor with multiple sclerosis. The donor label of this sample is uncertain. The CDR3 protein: CSARKPGLNTEAFF. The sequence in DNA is TGCAGTGCTAGAAAACCGGGCCTTAACACTGAAGCTTTCTTT.